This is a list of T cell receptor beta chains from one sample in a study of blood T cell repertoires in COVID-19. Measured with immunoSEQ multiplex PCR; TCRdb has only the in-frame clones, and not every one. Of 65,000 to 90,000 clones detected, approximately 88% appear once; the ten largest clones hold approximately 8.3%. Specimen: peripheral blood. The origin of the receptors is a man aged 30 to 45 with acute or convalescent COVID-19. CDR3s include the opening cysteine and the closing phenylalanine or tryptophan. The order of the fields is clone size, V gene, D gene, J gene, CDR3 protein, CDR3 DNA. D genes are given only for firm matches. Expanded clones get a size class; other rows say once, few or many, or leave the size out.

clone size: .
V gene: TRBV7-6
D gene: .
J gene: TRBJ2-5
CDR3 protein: CASIKSGQETQYF
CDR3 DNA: TGTGCCAGCATTAAAAGCGGACAAGAGACCCAGTACTTC

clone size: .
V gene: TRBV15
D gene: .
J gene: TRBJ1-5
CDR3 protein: CATSREFPGRPPQHF
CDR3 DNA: TGTGCCACCAGCAGAGAATTCCCAGGGCGTCCGCCCCAGCATTTT

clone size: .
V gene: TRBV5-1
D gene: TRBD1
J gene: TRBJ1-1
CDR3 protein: CASSKAGQLNTEAFF
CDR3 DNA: TGCGCCAGCAGCAAGGCGGGACAGTTGAACACTGAAGCTTTCTTT

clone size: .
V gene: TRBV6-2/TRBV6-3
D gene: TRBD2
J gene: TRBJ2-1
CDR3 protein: CASSYSRSPSGSAYNEQFF
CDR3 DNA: TGTGCCAGCAGTTACTCGCGGTCACCTAGCGGGAGTGCCTACAATGAGCAGTTCTTC

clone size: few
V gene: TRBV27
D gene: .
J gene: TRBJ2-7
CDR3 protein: CASSSSYEQYF
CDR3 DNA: TGTGCCAGCAGCTCCTCCTACGAGCAGTACTTC

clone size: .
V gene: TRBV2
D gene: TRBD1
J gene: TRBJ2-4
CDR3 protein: CASSLQGARRSAKNIQYF
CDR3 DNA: TGTGCCAGCAGCTTACAGGGGGCACGGCGCTCGGCCAAAAACATTCAGTACTTC

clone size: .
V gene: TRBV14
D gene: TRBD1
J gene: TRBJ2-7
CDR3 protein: CASSHRGQAPYEQYF
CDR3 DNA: TGTGCCAGCAGCCACAGGGGACAGGCTCCCTACGAGCAGTACTTC

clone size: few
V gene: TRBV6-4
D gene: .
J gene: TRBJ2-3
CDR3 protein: CASSPSTGDSSDTQYF
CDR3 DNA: TGTGCCAGCAGCCCTTCGACAGGCGACTCTTCTGATACGCAGTATTTT

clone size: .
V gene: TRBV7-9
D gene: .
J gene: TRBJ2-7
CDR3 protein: CASSPPGQAWEQYF
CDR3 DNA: TGTGCCAGCAGCCCGCCCGGCCAGGCCTGGGAGCAGTACTTC

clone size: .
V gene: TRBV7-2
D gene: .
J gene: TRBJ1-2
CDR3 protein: CASSLVQGMNYGYTF
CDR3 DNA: TGTGCCAGCAGCTTAGTACAGGGTATGAACTATGGCTACACCTTC

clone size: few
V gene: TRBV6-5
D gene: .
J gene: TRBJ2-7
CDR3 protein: CASSRSFAREQYF
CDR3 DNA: TGTGCCAGCAGCCGCTCCTTCGCCAGGGAGCAGTACTTC

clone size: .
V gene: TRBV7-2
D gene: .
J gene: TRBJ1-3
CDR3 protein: CASRPGGSGNTIYF
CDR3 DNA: TGTGCCAGCAGACCCGGGGGCTCTGGAAACACCATATATTTT

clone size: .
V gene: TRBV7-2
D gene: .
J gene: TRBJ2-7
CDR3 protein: CASSFGVRGYEQYF
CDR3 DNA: TGTGCCAGCAGCTTTGGAGTTCGGGGATACGAGCAGTACTTC

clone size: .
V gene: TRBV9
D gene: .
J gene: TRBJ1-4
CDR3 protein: CASSPETGAREEKLFF
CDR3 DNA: TGTGCCAGCAGCCCCGAGACGGGGGCGCGGGAGGAAAAACTGTTTTTT

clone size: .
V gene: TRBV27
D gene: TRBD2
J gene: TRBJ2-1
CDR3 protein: CAIRASGSNEQFF
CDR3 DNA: TGTGCCATCAGGGCTAGCGGGAGCAATGAGCAGTTCTTC

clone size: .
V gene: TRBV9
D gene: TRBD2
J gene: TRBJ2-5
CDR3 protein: CASSVLAGEGQETQYF
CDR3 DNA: TGTGCCAGCAGCGTCCTAGCGGGAGAAGGTCAAGAGACCCAGTACTTC

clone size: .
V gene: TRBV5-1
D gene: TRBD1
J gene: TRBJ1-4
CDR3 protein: CASSRTGTGEEKLFF
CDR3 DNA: TGCGCCAGCAGCCGGACCGGGACAGGGGAGGAAAAACTGTTTTTT

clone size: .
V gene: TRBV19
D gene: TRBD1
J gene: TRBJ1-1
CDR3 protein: CASRADRGAEAFF
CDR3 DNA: TGTGCCAGTAGGGCCGACAGGGGGGCTGAAGCTTTCTTT

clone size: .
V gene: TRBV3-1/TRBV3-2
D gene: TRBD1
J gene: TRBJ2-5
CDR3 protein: CASSHQGEETQYF
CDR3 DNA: TGTGCCAGCAGCCATCAGGGGGAAGAGACCCAGTACTTC